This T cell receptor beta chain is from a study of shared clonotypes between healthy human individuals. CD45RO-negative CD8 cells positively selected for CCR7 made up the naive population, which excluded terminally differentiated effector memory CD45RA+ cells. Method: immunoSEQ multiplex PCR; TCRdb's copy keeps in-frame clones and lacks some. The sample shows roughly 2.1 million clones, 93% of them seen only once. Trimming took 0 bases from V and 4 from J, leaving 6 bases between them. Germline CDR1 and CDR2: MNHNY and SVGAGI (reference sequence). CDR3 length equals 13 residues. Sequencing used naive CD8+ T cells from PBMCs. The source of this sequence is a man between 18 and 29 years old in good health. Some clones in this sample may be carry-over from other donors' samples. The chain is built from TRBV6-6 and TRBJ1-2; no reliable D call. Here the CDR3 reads CASSYSNLYGYTF. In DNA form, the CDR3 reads TGTGCCAGCAGTTACTCGAACCTCTATGGCTACACCTTC.